The 9 T cell receptor beta chains in this list originate from one sample, sequenced in a study of shared clonotypes between healthy human individuals. Produced via immunoSEQ multiplex PCR; TCRdb's table is partial and in-frame only. The data contain some 2,400,000 clones, 90% to 97% of them singletons. Sequencing was carried out using naive CD4+ T cells sorted from blood. The subset here: CD45RA+ positively selected. These receptors were taken from a man aged 18 to 29 in good health.

The rearrangement links TRBV29-1 to TRBJ1-1, with 12 nucleotides matching TRBD1. Per the germline V gene, CDR1 is SQVTM and CDR2 is ANQGSEA. This CDR3 region has 15 residues. V shed 5 bases and J 3 bases; nucleotides not matched to a gene: 7. The CDR3 spells CSVIRDRGRHTEAFF. The CDR3 coding sequence is TGCAGCGTTATCCGGGACAGGGGGCGGCACACTGAAGCTTTCTTT.

In the case of this clone: The identical CDR3 is also encoded by other nucleotide sequences in the sample. The chain has TRBV9 and TRBJ1-5, with D unresolved. The germline V and J ends were trimmed by 0 bases and 0 bases, with 7 bases remaining between them. The length of the CDR3 is 15 residues. CDR1 and CDR2 (germline): SGDLS, YYNGEE. In DNA form, the CDR3 reads TGTGCCAGCAGCGTAGGGGGTTTTAGCAATCAGCCCCAGCATTTT. This gives the protein CASSVGGFSNQPQHF. Using reference TRBV9 and TRBJ1-5 for the parts outside the CDR3, the full variable domain is DSGVTQTPKHLITATGQRVTLRCSPRSGDLSVYWYQQSLDQGLQFLIQYYNGEERAKGNILERFSAQQFPDLHSELNLSSLELGDSALYFCASSVGGFSNQPQHFGDGTRLSIL.

V and J are TRBV7-9 and TRBJ2-2; D is unclear. The CDR3 sequence is 13 residues long. Per the germline V gene, CDR1 is SEHNR and CDR2 is FQNEAQ (reference sequence). Trimming shortened V by 3 bases and J by 7 bases, and 9 bases separated the two germline ends. This chain's CDR3 is CASSLVGIGELFF. The CDR3 DNA follows: TGTGCCAGCAGCTTGGTAGGGATCGGGGAGCTGTTTTTT.

The chain recombines TRBV5-1 with TRBJ2-5, with D possibly being TRBD2 (5 bases). The CDR3 loop spans 15 amino acids. CDR1 SGHRS and CDR2 YFSETQ come from the germline V gene. V lost 4 bases and J lost 1, with 14 bases in between. CDR3 loop: CASSLPSSVQETQYF. CDR3 in DNA: TGCGCCAGCAGCCTCCCTAGTAGCGTCCAAGAGACCCAGTACTTC.

The chain recombines TRBV4-1 with TRBJ2-5; 8 nucleotides align to TRBD1. The CDR3 contains 17 residues. Germline CDR1 MGHRA, CDR2 YSYEKL. The V segment lost 7 bases and the J segment 5 bases; nucleotides outside the gene matches: 18. This chain's CDR3 is CASTYSGGLNAFETQYF. In DNA, the CDR3 is TGCGCCAGCACTTATTCAGGGGGCTTGAACGCTTTCGAGACCCAGTACTTC.

The chain combines TRBV7-2 with TRBJ2-7; D might be TRBD2 (6 bases). The V gene lost 1 base and the J gene lost 6 bases, with 16 bases spanning the gap. Per germline, CDR1 SGHTA and CDR2 FQGNSA. CDR3 length: 15 residues. The CDR3 bases are TGTGCCAGCAGCTTAGGTAGCGGAGCCCCATCCGAGCAGTACTTC. Translating gives CASSLGSGAPSEQYF. Full variable domain (missing parts from reference TRBV7-2 and TRBJ2-7): GAGVSQSPSNKVTEKGKDVELRCDPISGHTALYWYRQSLGQGLEFLIYFQGNSAPDKSGLPSDRFSAERTGGSVSTLTIQRTQQEDSAVYLCASSLGSGAPSEQYFGPGTRLTVT.

The CDR3 is CASSYSGRRVTEAFF. CDR3 sequence (DNA): TGTGCCAGCAGTTACTCTGGCCGCCGGGTGACTGAAGCTTTCTTT. V gene TRBV6-5 combines with J gene TRBJ1-1; no clear D. Germline CDR1 and CDR2: MNHEY and SVGAGI. CDR3 length: 15 amino acids. V lost 0 bases, J lost 5 bases, and 13 bases lay in between.

This clone was counted a single time. V gene TRBV5-1 combines with J gene TRBJ2-6; 8 bases map to TRBD1. The CDR3 totals 16 residues. The trim removed 6 bases at V and 4 bases at J, leaving 9 bases unmatched. Germline CDR1 reads SGHRS; CDR2 reads YFSETQ. CDR3: CASMTGALLGANVLTF. The CDR3 DNA reads TGCGCCAGCATGACAGGGGCTCTCCTCGGGGCCAACGTCCTGACTTTC.

Only one count was recorded for this clone. The J gene is TRBJ2-7, the V gene TRBV6-6; 12 nucleotides match TRBD2. The ends lost 11 bases at V and 3 bases at J; junction bases unmatched: 8. The germline V gene has CDR1 MNHNY and CDR2 SVGAGI (reference sequence). The CDR3 totals 14 residues. CDR3 amino acids: CAAKTSGRGYEQYF. DNA for the CDR3: TGTGCCGCAAAGACTAGCGGGAGAGGCTACGAGCAGTACTTC.